The 16 T cell receptor beta chains below all came from one sample that was sequenced in a study of blood T cells in healthy people across ages. A second PCR, run for 7 to 11 cycles, used a sample-barcoded 5' primer plus a J-beta primer mix. TCRdb used MiXCR to reprocess the 5' RACE reads, holding one entry per CDR3 protein. The sample consists of about 930,000 distinct CDR3 sequences, around 29% of them appearing once. This same sample was also part of a study on T cells of mothers and their children.

What was sequenced was blood. All receptors come from a middle-aged woman in good health.

On this clonotype: The conserved phenylalanine or tryptophan is not found at the CDR3 terminus, so this likely reflects a read error. The rearrangement uses TRBV4-1 and TRBJ1-2; 8 nucleotides agree with TRBD1. The CDR3 consists of 15 residues. V lost 1 base, J lost 9 bases, and 10 bases stayed unmatched. Per the germline V gene, CDR1 is MGHRA and CDR2 is YSYEKL. The CDR3 region is CASSQAGQGALSYTY. DNA for the CDR3: TGCGCCAGCAGCCAAGCAGGGCAGGGGGCACTCAGCTACACCTAC.

The chain combines TRBV29-1 with TRBJ2-7; 8 bases are shared with TRBD1. Trimming removed 7 bases from V and 2 bases from J; junction bases left unmatched: 10. CDR3 size: 14 residues. Germline CDR1 is SQVTM and CDR2 is ANQGSEA. For the CDR3, the DNA is TGCAGCGCCTCTCAAGGACAGGGAGCCTACGAGCAGTACTTC. Translation: CSASQGQGAYEQYF.

This clonotype was detected ten times or more. The chain recombines TRBV20-1 with TRBJ2-1; TRBD2 matches at 7 bases. V trimming: 2 bases; J trimming: 0 bases; junction bases outside the gene matches: 16. Germline V CDR1 and CDR2: DFQATT, SNEGSKA (reference sequence). CDR3 length equals 19 residues. In DNA, the CDR3 is TGCAGTGCTAGAACCAGGACTAGTTCCAAAGAGTTCTCCTACAATGAGCAGTTCTTC. Protein: CSARTRTSSKEFSYNEQFF.

The V call is TRBV5-1, the J call TRBJ1-1, with no clear D. This CDR3 has 13 residues. Per germline, CDR1 SGHRS and CDR2 YFSETQ. Between the trimmed V and J ends, which lost 4 bases and 4 bases, there was a span of 11 bases. CDR3 protein: CASSLQEGTEAFF. CDR3 DNA: TGCGCCAGCAGCCTCCAGGAGGGCACTGAAGCTTTCTTT.

The V gene is TRBV3-1, the J gene TRBJ2-7; tentatively, D is TRBD1 or TRBD2 (6 bases each). Germline V gene sequence: CDR1 LGHDT, CDR2 YNNKEL (reference sequence). Trimming took off 4 bases at V and 1 base at J, with 17 bases between the two ends. The CDR3 contains 16 residues. The chain's CDR3 is CASSPGAGPVSYEQYF. The CDR3 DNA is TGTGCCAGCAGCCCAGGGGCGGGGCCTGTGTCCTACGAGCAGTACTTC.

This clonotype was counted ten times or more. The V gene is TRBV20-1, the J gene TRBJ1-2; 7 bases are a match to TRBD1. V gave up 5 bases and J gave up 7 bases; unmatched junction bases: 16. This CDR3 spans 15 amino acids. The germline V gene encodes CDR1 DFQATT and CDR2 SNEGSKA (reference sequence). CDR3 loop: CSAREGAVRASGYTF. In DNA form, the CDR3 reads TGCAGTGCTCGTGAGGGGGCAGTCCGTGCTAGTGGCTACACCTTC.

V usage is TRBV24-1 and J usage is TRBJ2-1, with TRBD1 as a possible D gene (6 bases). The germline V gene encodes CDR1 KGHDR and CDR2 SFDVKD. Between the trimmed V and J ends, which lost 8 bases and 1 base, there was a span of 17 bases. The CDR3 spans 16 residues. The CDR3 is CATTDRTENSYNEQFF. The CDR3 DNA sequence: TGTGCCACCACAGATCGGACAGAAAATTCCTACAATGAGCAGTTCTTC.

A remark on this clonotype: A much larger clone lies one base from this, so it may be a read error. This rearrangement joins TRBV20-1 to TRBJ1-1, with a tentative D call TRBD1 (6 bases). V was shortened by 1 base and J by 6 bases, with 12 bases between the two germline ends. The CDR3 has 13 residues. Germline CDR1 DFQATT, CDR2 SNEGSKA (reference sequence). CDR3 sequence (DNA): TGCAGTGCTAGAGGGACAGTGTACGCTGAAGCTTTCTTT. It encodes CSARGTVYAEAFF.

This clonotype has more than one count but fewer than ten. The rearrangement uses TRBV29-1 and TRBJ1-1; D is undetermined. V was trimmed by 6 bases and J by 6 bases, leaving 23 bases between them. CDR1 and CDR2 from the germline V gene are SQVTM and ANQGSEA. This CDR3 is built from 15 residues. CDR3 amino acids: CSVLDPQTLVSEAFF. CDR3 DNA: TGCAGCGTCCTTGACCCGCAGACACTGGTCTCTGAAGCTTTCTTT.

There are many counts of this clonotype. The rearrangement joins TRBV30 to TRBJ2-7; TRBD2 matches at 10 bases. Trimming took 3 bases from V and 6 from J; bases not matched to a gene: 5. This CDR3 is built from 13 residues. Germline loops: CDR1 GTSNPN, CDR2 SVGIG (reference sequence). CDR3 loop: CAWSQRGGGEQYF. The CDR3 coding sequence is TGTGCCTGGAGCCAGCGGGGGGGAGGCGAGCAGTACTTC.

The V and J genes are TRBV7-2 and TRBJ2-7, with D tentatively TRBD2 (5 bases). V gave up 1 base and J gave up 6 bases, with 16 bases separating them. CDR3 size: 15 residues. Per germline, CDR1 SGHTA and CDR2 FQGNSA. CDR3 in amino acids: CASSLDSPGLGEQYF. DNA of the CDR3: TGTGCCAGCAGCTTAGATTCCCCGGGGTTGGGCGAGCAGTACTTC.

In its sample, this clonotype was seen many times. CDR3: CSARAAGRAGANEQFF. The CDR3 bases are TGCAGTGCTAGAGCGGCGGGCAGGGCGGGCGCGAATGAGCAGTTCTTC. The gene calls are TRBV20-1 and TRBJ2-1; D assignment may be TRBD1 or TRBD2 (5 bases each). Germline CDR1 DFQATT, CDR2 SNEGSKA (reference sequence). The CDR3 has 16 amino acids. V lost 1 base and J lost 7, with 20 bases in between.

With regard to this clonotype: An end of the junction does not agree with germline; a read error may underlie this. The chain joins TRBV7-9 to TRBJ1-1, with D tentatively TRBD1 (6 bases). The germline V gene encodes CDR1 SEHNR and CDR2 FQNEAQ (reference sequence). The CDR3 contains 13 residues. CDR3 sequence reads: CASSFDRLTEVFF. Here the CDR3 DNA reads TGTGCCAGCAGCTTCGACAGGCTCACTGAAGTTTTCTTT.

The chain recombines TRBV5-1 with TRBJ1-6; tentatively, D is TRBD1 (6 bases). CDR3 length equals 14 residues. Per the germline V gene, CDR1 is SGHRS and CDR2 is YFSETQ. Trimming took 3 bases from V and 10 from J, leaving 14 bases between them. CDR3 in amino acids: CASSWEQGRSPLHF. The DNA of the CDR3 is TGCGCCAGCAGCTGGGAACAGGGAAGATCACCCCTCCACTTT.

The V and J genes are TRBV27 and TRBJ2-4; D is possibly TRBD1 (5 bases). The J call may not be correct, given that the DNA end is closer to TRBJ2-7. Germline V gene sequence: CDR1 MNHEY, CDR2 SMNVEV (reference sequence). CDR3 length equals 13 residues. The chain's CDR3 is CASSPWQGGEQYF. CDR3 DNA: TGTGCCAGCAGTCCCTGGCAGGGTGGCGAGCAGTACTTC.

This sequence joins TRBV6-1 and TRBJ2-6, with a tentative D call TRBD1 (5 bases). This CDR3 is built from 15 residues. Germline assignment: CDR1 MNHNS and CDR2 SASEGT. The ends were cut back, 4 bases at V and 0 bases at J, with 7 bases in the middle. The CDR3 bases are TGTGCCAGCAGTGTCGACAGCTCTGGGGCCAACGTCCTGACTTTC. Translated: CASSVDSSGANVLTF.